The 9 T cell receptor beta chains given below trace back to one sample, sequenced in a study of sequential checkpoint blockade in melanoma (dated by TCRdb to about 2019). Library creation used the immunoSEQ multiplex PCR assay. Not all clones reach the TCRdb copy of this immuneACCESS table, which keeps in-frame sequences only. Checked studies attribute under half of the gap to unresolved V genes and leave the rest unexplained. Recorded for this sample are some 20,000 clones; around four fifths of them occurred a single time. The ten largest account for around 34% of the sample. The sample's treatment or condition label is to be understood as: randomized to nivolumab then ipilimumab (arm A) or the reverse (arm B). The sample consisted of CD8+ T cells sorted from blood (inferred from file names), taken from a patient given nivolumab and ipilimumab in sequence. These receptors were obtained from a human donor with melanoma.

The V call is TRBV15, the J call TRBJ2-7, with 9 bases aligning to TRBD1. CDR1 is LNHNV and CDR2 is YYDKDF in the germline V gene (reference sequence). The CDR3 has 16 residues. V shed 5 bases and J 3 bases; nucleotides not matched to a gene: 11. The CDR3 region has the DNA TGTGCCACCAGCGTCGATTCCGGGACAGGGTTCTACGAGCAGTACTTC. Encoded protein: CATSVDSGTGFYEQYF.

This CDR3 reads CASSLSGRRQVENIQYF. The DNA for the CDR3 is TGTGCCAGCAGTTTATCAGGGAGACGGCAGGTAGAAAACATTCAGTACTTC. The rearrangement uses TRBV27 and TRBJ2-4, with D possibly matching TRBD2 (5 bases). The CDR3 runs 17 residues. Germline V gives CDR1 MNHEY, CDR2 SMNVEV (reference sequence). The V gene lost 0 bases and the J gene lost 5 bases, with 17 bases spanning the gap.

The gene calls are TRBV9 and TRBJ2-1, with D possibly TRBD2 on 5 matching bases. This CDR3 is 14 amino acids long. Germline V gene sequence: CDR1 SGDLS, CDR2 YYNGEE. Trimming left V 2 bases short and J 6 bases short, with 12 bases between. The CDR3 bases are TGTGCCAGCAGCGTCGAGGGCCTAATCAATGAGCAGTTCTTC. Residues: CASSVEGLINEQFF.

The chain uses TRBV6-5 and TRBJ2-7, with 11 bases that match TRBD1. Trimming removed 6 bases from V and 1 base from J; junction bases left unmatched: 5. Germline V gene sequence: CDR1 MNHEY, CDR2 SVGAGI. The CDR3 is 15 residues long. CDR3 nucleotides: TGTGCCAGCAGGGACAGGGGGCGCAGATCCTACGAGCAGTACTTC. This encodes CASRDRGRRSYEQYF.

This chain uses TRBV6-1 with TRBJ2-3; 9 nucleotides agree with TRBD2. Losses at the gene ends were 5 bases for V and 3 bases for J; bases not matched to a gene: 6. Germline CDR1 reads MNHNS; CDR2 reads SASEGT. The CDR3 consists of 15 residues. CDR3 bases: TGTGCCAGCAGTTGGGCTAGCGGGAATACAGATACGCAGTATTTT. Its protein product is CASSWASGNTDTQYF.

The chain carries TRBV5-1 and TRBJ2-7; 7 positions agree with TRBD1. The germline CDR1 and CDR2 sequences are SGHRS and YFSETQ. V shed 4 bases, J shed 5 bases, and the junction held 9 bases outside the gene matches. This CDR3 spans 14 amino acids. The CDR3 DNA is TGCGCCAGCAGCGGAGACAGGGTAGGTCACGAGCAGTACTTC. This translates into CASSGDRVGHEQYF.

The chain uses TRBV6-1 and TRBJ1-1; possibly TRBD1 for D (5 bases). CDR1 MNHNS and CDR2 SASEGT come from the germline V gene. Trimming took 1 base from V and 7 from J, leaving 13 bases between them. This CDR3 is built from 14 residues. The CDR3 loop is CASSEGARGNEAFF. CDR3 nucleotide sequence: TGTGCCAGCAGTGAAGGGGCCCGGGGGAATGAAGCTTTCTTT.

The chain recombines TRBV4-1 with TRBJ2-7, with TRBD1 matching over 8 bases. J lost 5 bases, V lost 4 bases, and 10 bases had no gene match. CDR1 MGHRA and CDR2 YSYEKL come from the germline V gene. This CDR3 has 15 residues. CDR3 residues: CASSPQDREHNEQYF. CDR3 nucleotide sequence: TGCGCCAGCAGCCCCCAGGACAGGGAACACAACGAGCAGTACTTC.

The chain uses TRBV27 and TRBJ2-7; tentatively, D is TRBD1 (6 bases). This CDR3 contains 14 residues. The germline gives CDR1 MNHEY, CDR2 SMNVEV (reference sequence). V dropped 4 bases and J dropped 2 bases, with 12 bases sitting between them. CDR3: CASSYTGHPYEQYF. The CDR3 coding sequence is TGTGCCAGCAGTTACACAGGGCACCCCTACGAGCAGTACTTC.